The source of this TCR beta chain is a study of blood T cell repertoires in COVID-19. Study background: The United States, Italy and Spain provided the acute and convalescent COVID-19 samples. Sources were T cells, B-cell-depleted T cells, or PBMCs; the material itself was cDNA or gDNA.

Under the authors' procedure: Amplifying reference gene primers gave estimates of nucleated cell counts. Profiling relied on immunoSEQ multiplex PCR, and the TCRdb table lists in-frame clones only, not all of them. V, J and clone size reflect that table, while D and trimming were determined from the DNA. Counted here are about 46,000 clones, over 80% occurring once; the ten biggest clones make up about 13%. V was pared by 1 base and J by 4 bases, with 6 bases between. The CDR3 covers 13 residues. CDR1 is LGHDT, CDR2 YNNKEL, per germline (reference sequence). The TCR comes from a human donor with active COVID-19. The donor label of this sample is uncertain. V is TRBV3-1 (or the pseudogene TRBV3-2) and J is TRBJ2-3; D is unresolved. Sequencing was performed on peripheral blood. The CDR3 is CASSQAVADTQYF. The CDR3 bases are TGTGCCAGCAGCCAAGCTGTTGCAGATACGCAGTATTTT.